These T cell receptor beta chains were read from a single sample in a study of blood T cell repertoires in COVID-19. TCRdb keeps only in-frame clones here, not all; method: immunoSEQ multiplex PCR. The table records roughly 250,000 clones, 80% to 90% of them present only once. Source material: PBMCs or T cells enriched from blood (not recorded which). Source of these receptors: a woman aged 35 to 49 who had been exposed to COVID-19. Each CDR3 is given with its conserved first and last residue. Each record gives: clone size, CDR3 length, D gene, V gene, J gene, CDR3 protein, CDR3 DNA. The D gene is left open where the match is weak. Not all rows give a size; the values are once, few, many and, for expanded clones, a class.

size: NA; length: 15; D: TRBD1; V: TRBV3-1/TRBV3-2; J: TRBJ2-7; CDR3: CASSLRTGVKYEQYF; DNA: TGTGCCAGCAGCCTGCGGACAGGGGTTAAGTACGAGCAGTACTTC
size: NA; length: 16; D: TRBD1; V: TRBV10-3; J: TRBJ1-3; CDR3: CAIRRTGDLSGNTIYF; DNA: TGTGCCATAAGGAGGACAGGGGACCTCTCTGGAAACACCATATATTTT
size: NA; length: 12; D: NA; V: TRBV28; J: TRBJ1-2; CDR3: CASSLAYYGYTF; DNA: TGTGCCAGCAGTTTAGCGTATTATGGCTACACCTTC
size: NA; length: 14; D: NA; V: TRBV30; J: TRBJ2-7; CDR3: CAWSVALAFYEQYF; DNA: TGTGCCTGGAGTGTAGCCCTAGCGTTCTACGAGCAGTACTTC
size: NA; length: 13; D: NA; V: TRBV5-1; J: TRBJ1-2; CDR3: CASSLNINRGYTF; DNA: TGCGCCAGCAGCTTGAACATAAATCGTGGCTACACCTTC
size: once; length: 16; D: NA; V: TRBV3-1/TRBV3-2; J: TRBJ1-4; CDR3: CASSQDPRGRGEKLFF; DNA: TGTGCCAGCAGCCAAGATCCCAGGGGACGAGGTGAAAAACTGTTTTTT
size: few; length: 15; D: TRBD1; V: TRBV29-1; J: TRBJ1-2; CDR3: CSVVADRGRINGYTF; DNA: TGCAGCGTTGTAGCGGACAGGGGGCGCATAAATGGCTACACCTTC
size: NA; length: 12; D: NA; V: TRBV3-1/TRBV3-2; J: TRBJ1-2; CDR3: CASSQARGGYTF; DNA: TGTGCCAGCAGCCAAGCTAGAGGTGGCTACACCTTC
size: NA; length: 14; D: NA; V: TRBV7-2; J: TRBJ2-3; CDR3: CASSPRPGTDTQYF; DNA: TGTGCCAGCAGCCCCCGTCCGGGCACAGATACGCAGTATTTT
size: NA; length: 15; D: TRBD1; V: TRBV6-5; J: TRBJ1-1; CDR3: CASIRGQGGGTEAFF; DNA: TGTGCCAGCATACGGGGACAGGGAGGAGGGACTGAAGCTTTCTTT
size: NA; length: 14; D: NA; V: TRBV15; J: TRBJ1-1; CDR3: CATSRDLTDNEAFF; DNA: TGTGCCACCAGCAGAGATTTGACGGACAATGAAGCTTTCTTT
size: NA; length: 15; D: TRBD1; V: TRBV28; J: TRBJ2-7; CDR3: CASSLTGTGIHEQYF; DNA: TGTGCCAGCAGTTTAACCGGGACAGGGATCCACGAGCAGTACTTC
size: once; length: 13; D: NA; V: TRBV3-1/TRBV3-2; J: TRBJ2-5; CDR3: CASSQVAGETQYF; DNA: TGTGCCAGCAGCCAAGTAGCCGGAGAGACCCAGTACTTC
size: NA; length: 16; D: TRBD1; V: TRBV10-3; J: TRBJ1-1; CDR3: CAISGTGTGTNTEAFF; DNA: TGTGCCATCAGTGGGACCGGGACAGGTACCAACACTGAAGCTTTCTTT
size: NA; length: 14; D: NA; V: TRBV4-3; J: TRBJ1-1; CDR3: CASSRRQLYTEAFF; DNA: TGCGCCAGCAGCCGCCGACAGTTGTACACTGAAGCTTTCTTT
size: NA; length: 17; D: TRBD1; V: TRBV13; J: TRBJ2-2; CDR3: CASSPSTGSKYTGELFF; DNA: TGTGCCAGCAGCCCCTCGACAGGGAGTAAGTACACCGGGGAGCTGTTTTTT
size: NA; length: 17; D: TRBD2; V: TRBV19; J: TRBJ2-2; CDR3: CASSDGASGDRTGELFF; DNA: TGTGCCTCATCCGACGGGGCTAGCGGGGATCGCACCGGGGAGCTGTTTTTT
size: once; length: 14; D: NA; V: TRBV28; J: TRBJ1-5; CDR3: CASSFILSNQPQHF; DNA: TGTGCCAGCAGTTTCATTTTGTCCAATCAGCCCCAGCATTTT
size: NA; length: 15; D: TRBD2; V: TRBV5-1; J: TRBJ2-1; CDR3: CASSTGTRFDHEQFF; DNA: TGTGCCAGCAGCACGGGGACTAGGTTCGATCATGAGCAGTTCTTC
size: NA; length: 11; D: NA; V: TRBV11-2; J: TRBJ1-4; CDR3: CASSSGEKVFF; DNA: TGTGCCAGCAGCTCAGGGGAAAAGGTGTTTTTT
size: NA; length: 16; D: NA; V: TRBV7-8; J: TRBJ1-5; CDR3: CASSLGLGERDQPQHF; DNA: TGTGCCAGCAGCTTAGGACTCGGGGAAAGGGATCAGCCCCAGCATTTT
size: NA; length: 12; D: NA; V: TRBV2; J: TRBJ2-3; CDR3: CASPTNSDTQYF; DNA: TGTGCCAGCCCTACCAATTCAGATACGCAGTATTTT